A single sample is the source of the 5 T cell receptor beta chains below, sequenced in a study of Tregs in tolerant kidney transplant recipients. Measured with immunoSEQ multiplex PCR; TCRdb has only the in-frame clones, and not every one. The sample lists about 110,000 clones, roughly 90% occurring once. Sample: CD4+ T cells from blood, taken before the transplant. These receptors came from a human donor who received a combined kidney and bone marrow transplant.

V usage is TRBV2 and J usage is TRBJ1-1, with D possibly being TRBD1 (6 bases). Germline CDR1 and CDR2: SNHLY and FYNNEI. The CDR3 has 14 residues. The V end lost 1 base, the J end lost 1 base, and 7 bases lay between the germline ends. CDR3 sequence: CASSEEGGNTEAFF. The CDR3 DNA reads as TGTGCCAGCAGTGAAGAAGGGGGGAACACTGAAGCTTTCTTT.

V is TRBV19 and J is TRBJ2-3; 10 positions agree with TRBD1. Germline lookup yields CDR1 LNHDA and CDR2 SQIVND (reference sequence). There are 15 residues in the CDR3. The J segment lost 2 bases and the V segment lost 4 bases, leaving 3 bases of the junction unmatched. Here the CDR3 DNA reads TGTGCCAGTAGTACCGGACAGGGGGACACAGATACGCAGTATTTT. It yields the protein CASSTGQGDTDTQYF.

V gene TRBV27 combines with J gene TRBJ1-1; perhaps TRBD1 as D (6 bases). Trimming took off 6 bases at V and 1 base at J, with 15 bases between the two ends. CDR1 and CDR2 (germline): MNHEY, SMNVEV (reference sequence). There are 15 residues in the CDR3. CDR3 protein: CASRLLTGPNTEAFF. CDR3 nucleotides: TGTGCCAGCAGACTCCTGACAGGTCCGAACACTGAAGCTTTCTTT.

This chain joins TRBV19 and TRBJ2-1; D call uncertain. CDR3 length: 15 amino acids. Germline V CDR1 and CDR2: LNHDA, SQIVND (reference sequence). Trimming shortened V by 0 bases and J by 0 bases, and 6 bases separated the two germline ends. The CDR3: CASSIEARSYNEQFF. In DNA form, the CDR3 reads TGTGCCAGTAGTATAGAAGCTCGCTCCTACAATGAGCAGTTCTTC.

This chain uses TRBV5-1 with TRBJ1-1, with TRBD1 matching 7 bases. V lost 3 bases and J lost 0; bases outside the gene matches: 5. Germline V gene lookup returns CDR1 SGHRS and CDR2 YFSETQ. The CDR3 covers 15 residues. The CDR3 region has the DNA TGCGCCAGCAGCTCGGGGACAGTCTTGAACACTGAAGCTTTCTTT. It translates to CASSSGTVLNTEAFF.